Presented here are 20 T cell receptor beta chains from one specimen sequenced in a study of STAT5B mutations in CD4+ large granular lymphocyte leukemia. TCRdb's copy holds only in-frame clones and misses some; the assay was immunoSEQ multiplex PCR. The table records 20,000 to 25,000 clones, roughly 65% of them present only once. Sequencing used CD4+ T cells from blood buffy coats. Receptor source: a human donor in good health.

This chain links TRBV6-1 with TRBJ2-3; D gene ambiguous. The V and J ends lost 0 bases and 0 bases respectively, with 10 bases between them. Germline CDR1 MNHNS, CDR2 SASEGT. This CDR3 region has 16 residues. The CDR3 coding sequence is TGTGCCAGCAGTGAAGCTGGCGGACCTAGCACAGATACGCAGTATTTT. Translated, it gives CASSEAGGPSTDTQYF.

This chain uses TRBV19 with TRBJ1-4; 9 positions agree with TRBD1. The CDR3 spans 14 residues. The germline V gene encodes CDR1 LNHDA and CDR2 SQIVND (reference sequence). Unmatched junction bases numbered 8, after V lost 5 bases and J lost 10 bases. The CDR3: CASSSRTGEGKLFF. The CDR3 DNA sequence: TGTGCCAGTAGTTCTCGGACAGGGGAAGGAAAACTGTTTTTT.

CDR3 bases: TGTGCGGGGGAGGGGAACAATGAGCAGTTCTTC. Amino acid sequence: CAGEGNNEQFF. The V gene is TRBV2, the J gene TRBJ2-1, with 7 bases identical to TRBD2. CDR1 SNHLY and CDR2 FYNNEI come from the germline V gene. This CDR3 spans 11 amino acids.

The chain links TRBV5-6 to TRBJ2-5; TRBD1 matches 12 bases. Germline V gene sequence: CDR1 SGHDT, CDR2 YYEEEE. CDR3 size: 15 residues. The J segment lost 4 bases and the V segment lost 4 bases, leaving 5 bases of the junction unmatched. The CDR3 loop reads CASSPGTGGAETQYF. For the CDR3, the DNA is TGTGCCAGCAGCCCGGGGACAGGGGGCGCAGAGACCCAGTACTTC.

The chain uses TRBV10-2 and TRBJ2-1, with 11 bases that match TRBD2. With V trimmed by 6 bases and J by 7 bases, 11 bases remained unmatched. The germline V gene has CDR1 WSHSY and CDR2 SAAADI. CDR3 length: 16 amino acids. The CDR3 DNA reads as TGCGCCAGCAGCGACCTCTTGACTAGCGGGGTGAATGAGCAGTTCTTC. It specifies CASSDLLTSGVNEQFF.

The J gene is TRBJ2-1, the V gene TRBV11-3; no firm D call. With 1 base removed from V and 4 bases from J, the gap between germline ends came to 11 bases. The CDR3 loop spans 15 amino acids. Germline CDR1 SGHNT, CDR2 YENEEA. CDR3 sequence (DNA): TGTGCCAGCAGCTTAGGGACGGCGGATTACAATGAGCAGTTCTTC. It is translated as CASSLGTADYNEQFF. The entire variable domain, with the rest obtained from reference TRBV11-3 and TRBJ2-1, is as follows: EAGVVQSPRYKIIEKKQPVAFWCNPISGHNTLYWYLQNLGQGPELLIRYENEEAVDDSQLPKDRFSAERLKGVDSTLKIQPAELGDSAVYLCASSLGTADYNEQFFGPGTRLTVL.

This sequence joins TRBV5-4 and TRBJ2-3; D is uncertain. Germline assignment: CDR1 SGHNT and CDR2 YYREEE (reference sequence). V was pared by 7 bases and J by 10 bases, with 13 bases between. This CDR3 spans 11 amino acids. In DNA form, the CDR3 reads TGTGCCAGCGGCCTCAGCGCCGCGCAGTATTTT. Its protein product is CASGLSAAQYF.

V gene TRBV4-3 combines with J gene TRBJ1-6; maybe TRBD1 (6 bases). This CDR3 has 14 residues. Germline CDR1 is LGHNA and CDR2 is YSLEER. V lost 4 bases and J lost 5, with 9 bases in between. CDR3 amino acids: CASSRGGDNSPLHF. Here the CDR3 DNA reads TGCGCCAGCAGCCGAGGGGGAGATAATTCACCCCTCCACTTT.

This clone was picked up a small number of times. The chain recombines TRBV7-9 with TRBJ2-7; 7 nucleotides match TRBD1. Germline V gives CDR1 SEHNR, CDR2 FQNEAQ (reference sequence). This CDR3 has 14 residues. J lost 9 bases, V lost 6 bases, and 14 bases had no gene match. In DNA, the CDR3 is TGTGCCAGCAGACACGCCGGGACAGTCACGGGGCAGTACTTC. Translation gives CASRHAGTVTGQYF.

The gene calls are TRBV7-2 and TRBJ2-2; D is uncertain. Trimming pared 0 bases from V and 7 bases from J, leaving 9 bases between. Germline V lookup: CDR1 SGHTA, CDR2 FQGNSA. This CDR3 region has 14 residues. The DNA of the CDR3 is TGTGCCAGCAGCTTAGCGCTGAGTTTCGGGGAGCTGTTTTTT. Translation: CASSLALSFGELFF.

This clone appeared once. This chain connects TRBV19 to TRBJ2-4; 9 nucleotides match TRBD2. Germline V gene data show CDR1 as LNHDA and CDR2 as SQIVND (reference sequence). CDR3 length: 15 residues. The V gene end was trimmed by 4 bases and the J gene end by 0 bases; junction bases not matched to a gene: 1. The CDR3 reads CASSTSGVAKNIQYF. In nucleotides, the CDR3 is TGTGCCAGTAGTACTAGCGGGGTAGCCAAAAACATTCAGTACTTC.

The chain is built from TRBV5-1 and TRBJ2-7, with 8 bases matching TRBD1. The CDR3 runs 15 residues. Germline CDR1 and CDR2: SGHRS and YFSETQ. The ends lost 0 bases at V and 3 bases at J; junction bases unmatched: 5. CDR3 sequence: CASSLAGGAVYEQYF. The CDR3 DNA reads as TGCGCCAGCAGCTTGGCAGGGGGCGCCGTCTACGAGCAGTACTTC.

The V gene is TRBV28, the J gene TRBJ2-7; 11 positions agree with TRBD1. The V gene end was trimmed by 5 bases and the J gene end by 5 bases; junction bases not matched to a gene: 5. CDR1 is MDHEN, CDR2 SYDVKM, per germline. The CDR3 totals 14 residues. The CDR3 sequence is CASSRTGGRDEQYF. CDR3 in DNA: TGTGCCAGCAGTAGGACAGGGGGCCGGGACGAGCAGTACTTC.

In the case of this clone: Other DNA sequences in the same sample also yield this CDR3. The chain is built from TRBV6-1 and TRBJ2-7, with D possibly matching TRBD2 (5 bases). CDR1 MNHNS and CDR2 SASEGT come from the germline V gene. V was pared by 6 bases and J by 2 bases, with 8 bases between. The CDR3 runs to 12 residues. The CDR3 here is CASSETTYEQYF. CDR3 nucleotides: TGTGCCAGCAGCGAGACTACCTACGAGCAGTACTTC.

This clone was seen only once. The CDR3 sequence: CASSPGGAGRSNEQFF. The CDR3 nucleotides read TGTGCCAGCAGCCCCGGTGGAGCGGGACGGTCCAATGAGCAGTTCTTC. This chain uses TRBV7-2 with TRBJ2-1; 7 nucleotides line up with TRBD2. The CDR3 runs to 16 residues. The V segment lost 5 bases and the J segment 6 bases; nucleotides outside the gene matches: 13. The germline V gene encodes CDR1 SGHTA and CDR2 FQGNSA.

The rearrangement uses TRBV4-1 and TRBJ1-3; D might be TRBD1 (6 bases). The CDR3 contains 16 residues. Trimming took off 1 base at V and 4 bases at J, with 14 bases between the two ends. In germline, CDR1 is MGHRA, CDR2 YSYEKL. CDR3 coding DNA: TGCGCCAGCAGCCAAGCCAGGGGCGGCGGCGGAAACACCATATATTTT. This translates into CASSQARGGGGNTIYF.

The chain carries TRBV5-1 and TRBJ1-4; 9 bases line up with TRBD1. This CDR3 comprises 14 residues. CDR1 is SGHRS, CDR2 YFSETQ, per germline. Unmatched junction bases numbered 1, after V lost 4 bases and J lost 3 bases. DNA for the CDR3: TGCGCCAGCAGCCGGACAGGGGCTAATGAAAAACTGTTTTTT. Protein sequence: CASSRTGANEKLFF.

The chain has TRBV4-2 and TRBJ1-4; TRBD1 matches at 7 bases. V shed 4 bases, J shed 4 bases, and the junction held 21 bases outside the gene matches. The germline gives CDR1 LGHNA, CDR2 YNFKEQ. This CDR3 is built from 20 residues. The CDR3, as DNA: TGTGCCAGCAGCCCCGGTTATCAGGGGCCTGGACAGGCTTTTAATGAAAAACTGTTTTTT. Amino acids: CASSPGYQGPGQAFNEKLFF.

This clone was observed a few times. This sequence joins TRBV10-3 and TRBJ2-1, with D perhaps assigned TRBD1 or TRBD2 (6 bases each). With 7 bases removed from V and 8 bases from J, the gap between germline ends came to 15 bases. The CDR3 is 13 amino acids. From germline, CDR1 is ENHRY and CDR2 SYGVKD. CDR3 DNA sequence: TGTGCCATCACCAGGGGCGGGGACCATGAGCAGTTCTTC. Protein product: CAITRGGDHEQFF.

CDR3 DNA: TGTGCCAGCAGCTTAGATGGTCTAGCCCTCGTTACGCAGTATTTT. This gives the protein CASSLDGLALVTQYF. The gene calls are TRBV11-2 and TRBJ2-3, with TRBD2 as a possible D gene (5 bases). The CDR3 contains 15 residues. Germline V gene data show CDR1 as SGHAT and CDR2 as FQNNGV. Trimming left V 0 bases short and J 8 bases short, with 15 bases between. The variable domain in full, completed from reference TRBV11-2 and TRBJ2-3, reads EAGVAQSPRYKIIEKRQSVAFWCNPISGHATLYWYQQILGQGPKLLIQFQNNGVVDDSQLPKDRFSAERLKGVDSTLKIQPAKLEDSAVYLCASSLDGLALVTQYFGPGTRLTVL.